These T cell receptor beta chains were read from a single sample in a study of molecular identifiers for immune sequencing clone quantification. MiXCR, run by TCRdb on the PCR reads, gives a single entry per CDR3 protein. The sample includes under 650,000 distinct CDR3 sequences, about 20% of them seen just once. The material sequenced was naive CD8+ T cells from blood, with Jurkat cell RNA spiked in. The receptor set was obtained from a human donor in good health. Some libraries in this study had Jurkat cell RNA spiked in. Each CDR3 is given with its conserved first and last residue. D genes are given only for firm matches. The size field is filled for only some rows; it gives once, few, many or a size class.

j_call: TRBJ2-1
clone_size: many
v_call: TRBV12-3/TRBV12-4
d_call: .
cdr3_aa: CASSLRGAGEQFF
cdr3_nt: TGTGCCAGCAGTTTGAGGGGGGCGGGTGAGCAGTTCTTC

j_call: TRBJ2-7
clone_size: .
v_call: TRBV7-9
d_call: TRBD2
cdr3_aa: CASGPGTSGHPEYYEQYF
cdr3_nt: TGTGCCAGCGGCCCCGGGACTAGCGGTCACCCAGAATACTACGAGCAGTACTTC

j_call: TRBJ1-1
clone_size: many
v_call: TRBV29-1
d_call: .
cdr3_aa: CSVEAPPTGNTEAFF
cdr3_nt: TGCAGCGTTGAAGCCCCACCGACAGGGAACACTGAAGCTTTCTTT

j_call: TRBJ2-7
clone_size: many
v_call: TRBV20-1
d_call: TRBD1
cdr3_aa: CSAWDRVTYEQYF
cdr3_nt: TGCAGTGCTTGGGACAGGGTAACGTACGAGCAGTACTTC

j_call: TRBJ2-7
clone_size: many
v_call: TRBV5-6
d_call: .
cdr3_aa: CASSLGSSNYEQYF
cdr3_nt: TGTGCCAGCAGCTTGGGGAGTAGTAACTACGAGCAGTACTTC

j_call: TRBJ2-7
clone_size: few
v_call: TRBV12-5
d_call: .
cdr3_aa: CASGLPSLGRPYEQYF
cdr3_nt: TGTGCTAGTGGTTTGCCCTCCCTGGGCAGACCCTACGAGCAGTACTTC

j_call: TRBJ2-3
clone_size: few
v_call: TRBV20-1
d_call: .
cdr3_aa: CSANPRDHPADTQYF
cdr3_nt: TGCAGTGCTAACCCTCGGGATCACCCCGCCGATACGCAGTATTTT

j_call: TRBJ2-7
clone_size: many
v_call: TRBV20-1
d_call: .
cdr3_aa: CSARTQYLPYEQYF
cdr3_nt: TGCAGTGCTAGGACCCAGTACCTTCCCTACGAGCAGTACTTC

j_call: TRBJ2-7
clone_size: many
v_call: TRBV5-4
d_call: .
cdr3_aa: CASSLNRENYEQYF
cdr3_nt: TGTGCCAGCAGCTTAAACCGGGAGAACTACGAGCAGTACTTC

j_call: TRBJ1-1
clone_size: many
v_call: TRBV4-3
d_call: .
cdr3_aa: CASSQGSAGPNTEAFF
cdr3_nt: TGCGCCAGCAGCCAAGGATCAGCAGGCCCGAACACTGAAGCTTTCTTT

j_call: TRBJ1-2
clone_size: few
v_call: TRBV7-9
d_call: .
cdr3_aa: CASSLEGRESSSDGYTF
cdr3_nt: TGTGCCAGCAGCTTAGAGGGCAGGGAGTCGTCTAGCGATGGCTACACCTTC

j_call: TRBJ2-3
clone_size: .
v_call: TRBV3-1
d_call: .
cdr3_aa: CASSQVFGGGIGVIDTQYF
cdr3_nt: TGTGCCAGCAGCCAAGTTTTTGGAGGCGGTATTGGGGTCATCGATACGCAGTATTTT

j_call: TRBJ2-3
clone_size: .
v_call: TRBV5-6
d_call: .
cdr3_aa: CASSVGGTDMQYF
cdr3_nt: TGTGCCAGCAGTGTTGGAGGTACAGATATGCAGTATTTT

j_call: TRBJ2-7
clone_size: .
v_call: TRBV30
d_call: TRBD1
cdr3_aa: CAWSTMGQGYEQYF
cdr3_nt: TGTGCCTGGAGTACCATGGGACAGGGCTACGAGCAGTACTTC

j_call: TRBJ2-3
clone_size: many
v_call: TRBV3-1
d_call: TRBD2
cdr3_aa: CASSQAGLASTDTQYF
cdr3_nt: TGTGCCAGCAGCCAAGCGGGACTAGCGAGCACAGATACGCAGTATTTT

j_call: TRBJ1-2
clone_size: .
v_call: TRBV6-5
d_call: .
cdr3_aa: CASRRNYGYTF
cdr3_nt: TGTGCCAGCAGGCGAAACTATGGCTACACCTTC

j_call: TRBJ2-5
clone_size: .
v_call: TRBV4-1
d_call: TRBD2
cdr3_aa: CASSQISASGGSRETQYF
cdr3_nt: TGCGCCAGCAGCCAAATAAGCGCTAGCGGGGGGTCCAGAGAGACCCAGTACTTC

j_call: TRBJ2-5
clone_size: many
v_call: TRBV16
d_call: TRBD2
cdr3_aa: CASSQWLAGYLETQYF
cdr3_nt: TGTGCCAGCAGCCAATGGCTAGCGGGATACTTAGAGACCCAGTACTTC

j_call: TRBJ2-5
clone_size: many
v_call: TRBV20-1
d_call: TRBD2
cdr3_aa: CSARDDAGVWTQYF
cdr3_nt: TGCAGTGCTAGAGATGACGCGGGAGTCTGGACCCAGTACTTC

j_call: TRBJ1-5
clone_size: many
v_call: TRBV20-1
d_call: .
cdr3_aa: CSARDQRWGKHSNQPQHF
cdr3_nt: TGCAGTGCTAGAGATCAGAGGTGGGGAAAGCATAGCAATCAGCCCCAGCATTTT

j_call: TRBJ2-1
clone_size: few
v_call: TRBV7-6
d_call: .
cdr3_aa: CASTFGPDSYNEQFF
cdr3_nt: TGTGCCAGCACCTTCGGGCCAGACTCGTACAATGAGCAGTTCTTC

j_call: TRBJ2-5
clone_size: many
v_call: TRBV9
d_call: TRBD2
cdr3_aa: CASSSFSGASLETQYF
cdr3_nt: TGTGCCAGCAGCTCATTCAGCGGGGCTTCCTTGGAGACCCAGTACTTC

j_call: TRBJ1-1
clone_size: .
v_call: TRBV2
d_call: .
cdr3_aa: CASSVSGSGTEAFF
cdr3_nt: TGTGCCAGCAGTGTGAGTGGTTCTGGCACTGAAGCTTTCTTT

j_call: TRBJ2-7
clone_size: many
v_call: TRBV6-6
d_call: TRBD2
cdr3_aa: CASSSGGSYEQYF
cdr3_nt: TGTGCCAGCAGTTCCGGGGGGTCCTACGAGCAGTACTTC

j_call: TRBJ2-7
clone_size: .
v_call: TRBV28
d_call: TRBD1
cdr3_aa: CASSHRGLVEQYF
cdr3_nt: TGTGCCAGCAGTCACAGGGGGCTGGTCGAGCAGTACTTC

j_call: TRBJ2-7
clone_size: many
v_call: TRBV5-1
d_call: .
cdr3_aa: CASSSGTGISQQYF
cdr3_nt: TGCGCCAGCAGCAGCGGGACAGGTATCTCCCAGCAGTACTTC

j_call: TRBJ1-2
clone_size: many
v_call: TRBV14
d_call: .
cdr3_aa: CASSQGHRAFPQGYTF
cdr3_nt: TGTGCCAGCAGCCAAGGACACCGGGCCTTCCCCCAAGGCTACACCTTC

j_call: TRBJ1-6
clone_size: many
v_call: TRBV14
d_call: TRBD1
cdr3_aa: CASSLTGFTSPLHF
cdr3_nt: TGTGCCAGCAGCCTGACAGGGTTTACTTCACCCCTCCACTTT

j_call: TRBJ2-1
clone_size: .
v_call: TRBV11-2
d_call: .
cdr3_aa: CASRLAGVRNNEQFF
cdr3_nt: TGTGCCAGCAGGTTAGCAGGGGTTCGTAACAATGAGCAGTTCTTC

j_call: TRBJ1-5
clone_size: many
v_call: TRBV28
d_call: TRBD1
cdr3_aa: CASSEDRVGQPQHF
cdr3_nt: TGTGCCAGCAGTGAAGACAGGGTTGGTCAGCCCCAGCATTTT

j_call: TRBJ2-2
clone_size: many
v_call: TRBV7-6
d_call: .
cdr3_aa: CASSPIASENTGELFF
cdr3_nt: TGTGCCAGCAGCCCAATTGCTAGCGAGAACACCGGGGAGCTGTTTTTT